Shown below are 8 T cell receptor beta chains from a single sample sequenced in a study of blood T cell repertoires in COVID-19. The data were produced by immunoSEQ multiplex PCR, yet TCRdb's version contains in-frame clones alone and is incomplete. The sample contains 150,000 or so clones, 70% to 85% of which appear only once. Sequenced material: peripheral blood. The receptors shown here come from a woman aged 80 or over with acute or convalescent COVID-19.

The chain carries TRBV9 and TRBJ1-3; TRBD1 is a possible D gene (6 bases). Trimming took off 0 bases at V and 4 bases at J, with 14 bases between the two ends. Germline V lookup: CDR1 SGDLS, CDR2 YYNGEE. The CDR3 is 16 amino acids. The CDR3 DNA is TGTGCCAGCAGCGTAGCGGGGGGGGCGACCGGAAACACCATATATTTT. Protein product: CASSVAGGATGNTIYF.

The chain combines TRBV6-1 with TRBJ1-1; D possibly corresponds to TRBD1 (5 bases). V gave up 3 bases and J gave up 4 bases, with 12 bases separating them. Germline CDR1 reads MNHNS; CDR2 reads SASEGT. This CDR3 is built from 14 residues. The chain's CDR3 is CASSEAGGVTEAFF. DNA of the CDR3: TGTGCCAGCAGTGAGGCGGGGGGTGTCACTGAAGCTTTCTTT.

The chain links TRBV2 to TRBJ1-3; D call uncertain. Trimming removed 8 bases at V and 4 bases at J, with 18 bases between. The CDR3 totals 15 residues. Germline V gives CDR1 SNHLY, CDR2 FYNNEI. In DNA form, the CDR3 reads TGTGCCAGCTGCGCAGTACTGAGGTCAGGAAACACCATATATTTT. As protein: CASCAVLRSGNTIYF. Using reference TRBV2 and TRBJ1-3 for the parts outside the CDR3, the full variable domain is EPEVTQTPSHQVTQMGQEVILRCVPISNHLYFYWYRQILGQKVEFLVSFYNNEISEKSEIFDDQFSVERPDGSNFTLKIRSTKLEDSAMYFCASCAVLRSGNTIYFGEGSWLTVV.

This clone was detected only once. This sequence joins TRBV6-5 and TRBJ2-2, with TRBD1 matching over 8 bases. The CDR3 runs 15 residues. V shed 6 bases, J shed 0 bases, and the junction held 3 bases outside the gene matches. Germline CDR1 reads MNHEY; CDR2 reads SVGAGI. The CDR3 sequence: CASSWTGPNTGELFF. The CDR3, as DNA: TGTGCCAGCAGCTGGACAGGGCCGAACACCGGGGAGCTGTTTTTT.

The CDR3 region has the DNA TGCGCCAGCAGCTTGGCGGGGAGGGGCAATGAGCAGTTCTTC. Amino acids: CASSLAGRGNEQFF. The genes are TRBV5-1 and TRBJ2-1, with 7 positions matching TRBD2. CDR3 length equals 14 residues. With 0 bases clipped from V and 6 bases from J, the junction kept 3 bases outside the gene matches. Germline V gene data show CDR1 as SGHRS and CDR2 as YFSETQ.

The V gene is TRBV9, the J gene TRBJ1-3; D is undetermined. Trimming pared 0 bases from V and 0 bases from J, leaving 10 bases between. The CDR3 is 16 residues long. Per germline, CDR1 SGDLS and CDR2 YYNGEE. CDR3 in DNA: TGTGCCAGCAGCGTAGCTTCGGGGAACTCTGGAAACACCATATATTTT. This sequence encodes CASSVASGNSGNTIYF.

The CDR3 DNA reads as TGTGCCAGCAGCCGGACAGGGAGGGAGACCCAGTACTTC. Translating gives CASSRTGRETQYF. The chain joins TRBV5-8 to TRBJ2-5, with 8 bases identical to TRBD1. Trimming removed 4 bases from V and 5 bases from J; junction bases left unmatched: 4. CDR1 is SGHTS, CDR2 YDEGEE, per germline. The CDR3 runs 13 residues.

The chain joins TRBV18 to TRBJ1-2, with 7 bases identical to TRBD1. Germline assignment: CDR1 KGHSH and CDR2 LQKENI. With 2 bases clipped from V and 4 bases from J, the junction kept 10 bases outside the gene matches. The CDR3 has 16 residues. The CDR3 DNA is TGTGCCAGCTCACCATACGGGAGAGACAGGGCCTATGGCTACACCTTC. Protein: CASSPYGRDRAYGYTF. Variable domain in full (rest from reference TRBV18 and TRBJ1-2): NAGVMQNPRHLVRRRGQEARLRCSPMKGHSHVYWYRQLPEEGLKFMVYLQKENIIDESGMPKERFSAEFPKEGPSILRIQQVVRGDSAAYFCASSPYGRDRAYGYTFGSGTRLTVV.